This T cell receptor beta chain was recorded in a study of beta chain features in type 1 diabetes. Study summary: Age, gender and cell yields were alike across patients and healthy donors.

One heparinised blood draw, averaging about 100 mL, came from each donor. The entirety of the isolated RNA underwent reverse transcription, so expressed TCRB transcripts were sequenced. Method: immunoSEQ multiplex PCR; TCRdb's copy keeps in-frame clones and lacks some. Of some 700,000 clones detected, roughly an eighth appear once; the ten largest clones hold about 0.02%. This clone was counted a few times. Antigen specificity is unknown. Overall study findings and caveats: PCR could preferentially amplify shorter templates, alike in patients and controls. People with Type 1 diabetes carried modestly yet significantly shorter TCRB CDR3s in all four CD4+ subsets.

This clonotype was obtained from a man between 18 and 29 years old with type 1 diabetes. The sample was naive CD4+ T cells from blood.

CDR3 region: CASSPPTVQETQYF. CDR3 coding DNA: TGCGCCAGCAGCCCTCCGACAGTTCAAGAGACCCAGTACTTC. V gene TRBV5-1 combines with J gene TRBJ2-5, with D perhaps TRBD1 (5 bases). In germline, CDR1 is SGHRS, CDR2 YFSETQ. The CDR3 covers 14 residues. The germline V and J ends were trimmed by 4 bases and 2 bases, with 12 bases remaining between them.